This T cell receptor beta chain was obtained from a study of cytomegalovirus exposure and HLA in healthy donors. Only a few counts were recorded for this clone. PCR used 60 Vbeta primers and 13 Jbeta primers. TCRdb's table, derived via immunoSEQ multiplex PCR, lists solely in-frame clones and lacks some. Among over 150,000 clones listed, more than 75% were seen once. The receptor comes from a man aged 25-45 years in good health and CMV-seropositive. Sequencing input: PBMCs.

CDR3 nucleotide sequence: TGTGCCAGCAGTGCGGGAGGATGGACTGAAGCTTTCTTT. Protein product: CASSAGGWTEAFF. The chain links TRBV2 to TRBJ1-1; D gene uncertain. CDR1 is SNHLY, CDR2 FYNNEI, per germline. V was trimmed by 4 bases and J by 5 bases, leaving 11 bases between them. The CDR3 is made up of 13 amino acids.